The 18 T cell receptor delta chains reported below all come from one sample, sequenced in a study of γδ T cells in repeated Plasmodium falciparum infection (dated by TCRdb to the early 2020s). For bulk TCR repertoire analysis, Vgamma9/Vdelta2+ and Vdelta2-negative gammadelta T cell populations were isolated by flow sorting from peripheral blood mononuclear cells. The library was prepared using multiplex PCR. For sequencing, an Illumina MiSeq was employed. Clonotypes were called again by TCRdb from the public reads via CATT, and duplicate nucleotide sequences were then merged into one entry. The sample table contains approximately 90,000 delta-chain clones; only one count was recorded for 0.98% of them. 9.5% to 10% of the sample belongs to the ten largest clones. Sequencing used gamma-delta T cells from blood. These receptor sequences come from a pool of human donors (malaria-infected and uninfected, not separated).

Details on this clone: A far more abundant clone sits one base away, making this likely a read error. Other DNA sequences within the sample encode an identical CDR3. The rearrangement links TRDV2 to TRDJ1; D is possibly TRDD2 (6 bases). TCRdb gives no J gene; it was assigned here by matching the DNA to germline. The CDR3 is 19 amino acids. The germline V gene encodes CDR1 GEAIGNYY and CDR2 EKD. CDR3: CACDNSYAAAHKDTDKLIF. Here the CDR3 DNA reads TGTGCCTGCGACAACTCCTACGCGGCTGCCCATAAAGACACCGATAAACTCATCTTT.

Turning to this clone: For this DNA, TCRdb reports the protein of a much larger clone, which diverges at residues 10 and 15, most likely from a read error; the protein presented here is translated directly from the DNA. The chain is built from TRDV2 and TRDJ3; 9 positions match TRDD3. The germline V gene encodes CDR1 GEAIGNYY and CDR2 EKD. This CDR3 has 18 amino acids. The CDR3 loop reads CACDTVGDSPWDTRKMFF. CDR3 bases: TGTGCCTGTGACACCGTGGGGGATAGCCCCTGGGACACCCGAAAGATGTTTTTC.

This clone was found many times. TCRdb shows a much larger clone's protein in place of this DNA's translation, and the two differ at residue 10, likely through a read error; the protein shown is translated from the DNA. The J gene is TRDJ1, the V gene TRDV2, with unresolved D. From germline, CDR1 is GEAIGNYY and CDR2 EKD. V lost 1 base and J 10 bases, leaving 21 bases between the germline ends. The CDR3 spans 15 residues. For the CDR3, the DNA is TGTGCCTGTGACACGTTGGAATTAAACGGGAAGGGACTCATCTTT. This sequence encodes CACDTLELNGKGLIF.

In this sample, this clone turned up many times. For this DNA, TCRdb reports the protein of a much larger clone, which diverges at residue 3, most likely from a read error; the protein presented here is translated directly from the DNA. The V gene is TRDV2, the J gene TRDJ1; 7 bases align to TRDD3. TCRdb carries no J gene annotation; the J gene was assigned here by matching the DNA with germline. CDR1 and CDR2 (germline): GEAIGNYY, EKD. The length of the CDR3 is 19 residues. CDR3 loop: CARDTVGSVVGDHTDKLIF. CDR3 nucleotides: TGTGCCCGTGACACCGTGGGCAGTGTGGTGGGGGACCACACCGATAAACTCATCTTT.

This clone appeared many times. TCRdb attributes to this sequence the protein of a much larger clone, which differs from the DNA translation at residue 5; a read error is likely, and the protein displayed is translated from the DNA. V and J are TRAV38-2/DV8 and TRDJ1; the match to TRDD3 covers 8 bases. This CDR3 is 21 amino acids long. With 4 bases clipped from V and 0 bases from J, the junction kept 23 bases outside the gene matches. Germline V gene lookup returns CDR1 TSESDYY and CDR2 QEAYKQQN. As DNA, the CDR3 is TGTGCTTATAGGGCGGCGGCGAGGGGATACTTAGGTATCGTGGACACCGATAAACTCATCTTT. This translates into CAYRAAARGYLGIVDTDKLIF.

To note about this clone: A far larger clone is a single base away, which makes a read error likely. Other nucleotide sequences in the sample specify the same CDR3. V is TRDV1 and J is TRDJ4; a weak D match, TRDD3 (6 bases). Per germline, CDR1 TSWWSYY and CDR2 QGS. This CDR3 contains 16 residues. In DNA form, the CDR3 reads TGCGCTCTTGGGGAAATTGGTGGGCTGGGGACCGGGCCCCTGATCTTT. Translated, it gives CALGEIGGLGTGPLIF.

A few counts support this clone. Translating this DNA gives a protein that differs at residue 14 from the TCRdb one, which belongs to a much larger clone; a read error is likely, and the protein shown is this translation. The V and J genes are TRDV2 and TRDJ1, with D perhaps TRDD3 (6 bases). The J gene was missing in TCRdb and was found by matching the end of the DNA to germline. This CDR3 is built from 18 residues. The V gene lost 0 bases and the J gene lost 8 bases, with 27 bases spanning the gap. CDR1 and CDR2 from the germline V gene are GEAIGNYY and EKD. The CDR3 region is CACDTARLWGHNVEKLIF. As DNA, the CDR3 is TGTGCCTGTGACACCGCGAGATTGTGGGGGCACAATGTCGAAAAACTCATCTTT.

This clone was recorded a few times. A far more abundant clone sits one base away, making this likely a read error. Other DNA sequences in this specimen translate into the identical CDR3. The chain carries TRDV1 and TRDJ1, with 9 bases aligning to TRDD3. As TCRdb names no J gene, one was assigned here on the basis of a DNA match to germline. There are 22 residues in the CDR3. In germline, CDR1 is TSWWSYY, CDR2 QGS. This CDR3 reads CALGELKASLAGGFTCTDKLIF. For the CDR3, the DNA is TGTGCCCTTGGGGAACTAAAGGCCTCCTTGGCTGGGGGATTCACCTGCACCGATAAACTCATCTTT.

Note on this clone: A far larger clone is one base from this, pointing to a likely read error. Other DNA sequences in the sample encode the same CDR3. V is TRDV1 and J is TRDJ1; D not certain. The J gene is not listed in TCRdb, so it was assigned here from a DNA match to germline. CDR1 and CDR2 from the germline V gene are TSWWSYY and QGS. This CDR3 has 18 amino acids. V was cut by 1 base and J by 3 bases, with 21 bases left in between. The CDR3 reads CALGERPKEYRCADKLIF. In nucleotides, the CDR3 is TGTGCTCTTGGGGAACGCCCTAAGGAGTATCGGTGTGCCGATAAACTCATCTTT.

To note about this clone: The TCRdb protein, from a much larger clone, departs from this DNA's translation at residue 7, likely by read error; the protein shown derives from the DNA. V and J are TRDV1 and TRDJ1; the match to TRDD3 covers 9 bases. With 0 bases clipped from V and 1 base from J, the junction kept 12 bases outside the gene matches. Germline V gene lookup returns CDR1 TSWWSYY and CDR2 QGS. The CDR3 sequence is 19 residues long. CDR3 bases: TGTGCTCTTGGGGAACTGTGCTGGGGGATCGTTTCGGCCACCGATAAACTCATCTTT. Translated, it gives CALGELCWGIVSATDKLIF.

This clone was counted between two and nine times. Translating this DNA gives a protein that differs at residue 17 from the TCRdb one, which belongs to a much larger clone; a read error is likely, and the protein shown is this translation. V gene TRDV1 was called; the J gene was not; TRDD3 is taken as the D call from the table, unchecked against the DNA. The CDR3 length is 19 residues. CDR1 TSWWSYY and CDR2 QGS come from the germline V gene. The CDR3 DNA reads TGTGCTCTTGGGGATCCCTTCCTACGTAGGTGGGGGAGAACCGATAAACACATCTTT. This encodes CALGDPFLRRWGRTDKHIF.

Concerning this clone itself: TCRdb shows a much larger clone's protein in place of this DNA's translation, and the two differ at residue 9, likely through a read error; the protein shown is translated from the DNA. The CDR3 sequence is CACDTGGYTSTDKLIF. CDR3 sequence (DNA): TGTGCCTGTGACACTGGGGGATACACCTCCACCGATAAACTCATCTTT. The chain uses TRDV2 and TRDJ1, with 10 positions matching TRDD3. The J gene, left out of TCRdb, was set here by checking the DNA against germline. V lost 1 base to trimming and J lost 1 base; unmatched junction nucleotides: 5. CDR1 GEAIGNYY and CDR2 EKD come from the germline V gene. This CDR3 comprises 16 residues.

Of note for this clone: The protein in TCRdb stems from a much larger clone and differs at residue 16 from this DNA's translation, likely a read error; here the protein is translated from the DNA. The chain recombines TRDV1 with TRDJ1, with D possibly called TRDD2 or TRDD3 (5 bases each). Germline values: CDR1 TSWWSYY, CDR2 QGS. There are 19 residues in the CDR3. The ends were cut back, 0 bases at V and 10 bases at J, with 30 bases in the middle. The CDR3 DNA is TGTGCTCTTGGGGAACTCGGGATCCCTACCGAATTAGGAAGGAGTAGACTCATCTTT. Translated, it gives CALGELGIPTELGRSRLIF.

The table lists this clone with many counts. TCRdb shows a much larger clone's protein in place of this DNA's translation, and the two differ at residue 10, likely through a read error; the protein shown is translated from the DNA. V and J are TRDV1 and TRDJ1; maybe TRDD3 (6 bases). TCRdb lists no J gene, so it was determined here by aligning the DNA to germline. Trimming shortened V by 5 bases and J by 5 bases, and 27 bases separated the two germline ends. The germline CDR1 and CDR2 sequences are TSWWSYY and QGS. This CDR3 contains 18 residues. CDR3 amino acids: CALGTLPGGRGWRDKLIF. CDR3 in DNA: TGTGCTCTTGGGACACTTCCGGGAGGTAGGGGATGGAGGGATAAACTCATCTTT.

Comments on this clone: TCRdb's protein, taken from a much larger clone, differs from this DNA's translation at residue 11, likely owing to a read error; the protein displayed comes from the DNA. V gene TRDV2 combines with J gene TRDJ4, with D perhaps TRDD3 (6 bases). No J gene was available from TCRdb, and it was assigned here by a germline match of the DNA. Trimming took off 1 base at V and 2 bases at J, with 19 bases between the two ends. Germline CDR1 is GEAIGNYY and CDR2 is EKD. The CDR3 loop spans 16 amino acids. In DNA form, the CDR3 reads TGTGCCTGTGACACAAAGGCTGTCGGGGATGCTAGACCCCTGATCTTT. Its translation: CACDTKAVGDARPLIF.

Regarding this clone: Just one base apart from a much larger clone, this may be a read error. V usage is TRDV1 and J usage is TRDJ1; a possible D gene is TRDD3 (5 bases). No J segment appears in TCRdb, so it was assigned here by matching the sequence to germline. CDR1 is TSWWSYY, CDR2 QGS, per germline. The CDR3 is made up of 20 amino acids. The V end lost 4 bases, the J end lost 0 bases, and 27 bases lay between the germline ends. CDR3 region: CALGGTPAGCGVQYTDKLIF. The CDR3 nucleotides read TGTGCTCTTGGGGGTACACCCGCGGGATGTGGGGTTCAGTACACCGATAAACTCATCTTT.

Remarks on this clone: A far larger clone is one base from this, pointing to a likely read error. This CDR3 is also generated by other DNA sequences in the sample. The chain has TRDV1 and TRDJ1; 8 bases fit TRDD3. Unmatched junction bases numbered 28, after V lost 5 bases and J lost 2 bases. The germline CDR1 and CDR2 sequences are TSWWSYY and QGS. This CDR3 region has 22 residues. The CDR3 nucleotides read TGTGCTCTTGGGCCACCAAGCCTTCCGATGGTACTGGGGGGGTCCACGACCGATAAACTCATCTTT. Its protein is CALGPPSLPMVLGGSTTDKLIF.

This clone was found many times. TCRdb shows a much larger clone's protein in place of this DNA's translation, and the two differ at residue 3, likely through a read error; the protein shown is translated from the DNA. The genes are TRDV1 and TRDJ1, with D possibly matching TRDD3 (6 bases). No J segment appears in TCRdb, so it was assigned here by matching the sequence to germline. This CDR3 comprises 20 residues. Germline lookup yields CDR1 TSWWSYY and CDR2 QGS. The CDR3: CAPGELGPPAGRSFTDKLIF. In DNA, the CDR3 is TGTGCTCCTGGGGAACTTGGGCCCCCCGCGGGCCGCTCCTTCACCGATAAACTCATCTTT.